The 18 T cell receptor beta chains below all came from one sample that was sequenced in a study of shared clonotypes between healthy human individuals. Measured with immunoSEQ multiplex PCR; TCRdb has only the in-frame clones, and not every one. The table has roughly 1,800,000 clones, just under 95% seen once. Naivety among CD8 cells was defined by CD45RO negativity and positive CCR7 selection, thereby excluding terminally differentiated effector memory CD45RA+ cells. The sequenced material came from naive CD8+ T cells sorted from blood. These TCRs come from a man aged 18-30 years in good health.

V is TRBV11-2 and J is TRBJ2-1, with 12 bases aligning to TRBD2. CDR1 and CDR2 (germline): SGHAT, FQNNGV. V trimming: 1 base; J trimming: 0 bases; junction bases outside the gene matches: 7. The CDR3 covers 19 residues. DNA for the CDR3: TGTGCCAGCAGCTTAGGGTATCTAGCGGGGGGGAACTCCTACAATGAGCAGTTCTTC. Encoded protein: CASSLGYLAGGNSYNEQFF.

The V and J genes are TRBV19 and TRBJ2-7, with unresolved D. The CDR3 extends over 14 amino acids. V was clipped by 7 bases and J by 0 bases, with 13 bases between them. The V gene's germline CDR1 is LNHDA and CDR2 SQIVND (reference sequence). The DNA for the CDR3 is TGTGCCAGTACCCCTACCCCACTCTCCTACGAGCAGTACTTC. Amino acid sequence: CASTPTPLSYEQYF. Variable domain in full (rest from reference TRBV19 and TRBJ2-7): DGGITQSPKYLFRKEGQNVTLSCEQNLNHDAMYWYRQDPGQGLRLIYYSQIVNDFQKGDIAEGYSVSREKKESFPLTVTSAQKNPTAFYLCASTPTPLSYEQYFGPGTRLTVT.

This clone was recorded once. The chain carries TRBV11-2 and TRBJ2-3; TRBD1 matches at 8 bases. This CDR3 has 15 residues. V lost 5 bases to trimming and J lost 5 bases; unmatched junction nucleotides: 9. Germline assignment: CDR1 SGHAT and CDR2 FQNNGV. CDR3: CASSPGNRGIDTQYF. CDR3 nucleotides: TGTGCCAGCAGCCCGGGAAACAGGGGGATAGATACGCAGTATTTT.

V gene TRBV5-6 combines with J gene TRBJ1-2, with TRBD1 identical over 7 bases. J lost 7 bases, V lost 4 bases, and 7 bases had no gene match. This CDR3 is built from 13 residues. CDR1 is SGHDT and CDR2 is YYEEEE in the germline V gene. The CDR3 nucleotides are TGTGCCAGCAGCCCACAGGGGAATCGTGGCTACACCTTC. Its translation is CASSPQGNRGYTF.

The V gene is TRBV29-1, the J gene TRBJ1-2; no reliable D call. The CDR3 is 11 residues long. V gave up 4 bases and J gave up 6 bases, with 9 bases separating them. The V gene's germline CDR1 is SQVTM and CDR2 ANQGSEA. The CDR3 reads CSVVPINGYTF. The CDR3 DNA reads TGCAGCGTTGTCCCGATTAATGGCTACACCTTC.

The genes are TRBV30 and TRBJ2-3, with TRBD1 matching 9 bases. The junction had 5 bases not matched to a gene; V was cut back by 0 bases and J by 4 bases. CDR3 length: 15 amino acids. Germline V gene data show CDR1 as GTSNPN and CDR2 as SVGIG (reference sequence). Here the CDR3 DNA reads TGTGCCTGGAGTGTAACGGGACAGGGTGCAGATACGCAGTATTTT. It specifies CAWSVTGQGADTQYF.

The chain uses TRBV7-9 and TRBJ1-2; a possible D gene is TRBD1 (6 bases). This CDR3 has 19 residues. V lost 6 bases to trimming and J lost 5 bases, with 31 bases between them. Germline-derived CDR1 and CDR2 are SEHNR and FQNEAQ (reference sequence). The CDR3 protein is CASSHPNTYTRTASYGYTF. CDR3 coding DNA: TGTGCCAGCAGTCACCCGAATACTTACACTCGGACAGCTTCTTATGGCTACACCTTC. Filled out from reference TRBV7-9 and TRBJ1-2, the complete variable domain reads DTGVSQNPRHKITKRGQNVTFRCDPISEHNRLYWYRQTLGQGPEFLTYFQNEAQLEKSRLLSDRFSAERPKGSFSTLEIQRTEQGDSAMYLCASSHPNTYTRTASYGYTFGSGTRLTVV.

CDR3 sequence (DNA): TGTGCCAGCAGTTTATCACCCTTACAGCCCCAGCATTTT. Translation: CASSLSPLQPQHF. The chain is built from TRBV27 and TRBJ1-5; no clear D. Trimming left V 0 bases short and J 7 bases short, with 7 bases between. This CDR3 is built from 13 residues. CDR1 and CDR2 (germline): MNHEY, SMNVEV (reference sequence).

Concerning this clone itself: The sample carries other DNA sequences with the same CDR3. The CDR3 nucleotides read TGCGCCAGCAGCTTGGAGAGCTCCTACAATGAGCAGTTCTTC. Residues: CASSLESSYNEQFF. The chain has TRBV5-1 and TRBJ2-1, with D unresolved. CDR3 length: 14 amino acids. Looked up from germline, CDR1 is SGHRS and CDR2 is YFSETQ. Trimming cost V 0 bases and J 0 bases, with 4 bases left between them.

This clone has a handful of counts. The sample contains more than one DNA sequence encoding this CDR3. The chain has TRBV5-1 and TRBJ2-5; either TRBD1 or TRBD2 may fit D (6 bases each). Germline V gene data show CDR1 as SGHRS and CDR2 as YFSETQ. V lost 0 bases, J lost 0 bases, and 9 bases lay in between. The CDR3 covers 15 residues. CDR3 coding DNA: TGCGCCAGCAGCTTGGAGGGGGGCCACCAAGAGACCCAGTACTTC. Translation: CASSLEGGHQETQYF.

The chain couples TRBV21-1 to TRBJ2-7. TRBV21-1 is deemed a pseudogene. This CDR3 region has 16 residues. The CDR3 DNA sequence: TGTGCCAGCAGCCCAAGGCAGATTGGCCGTGAGTACGAGCAGTACTTC. Translating it yields CASSPRQIGREYEQYF.

The chain has TRBV10-3 and TRBJ2-7; TRBD1 aligns across 10 bases. The V gene end was trimmed by 6 bases and the J gene end by 5 bases; junction bases not matched to a gene: 13. CDR1 is ENHRY and CDR2 is SYGVKD in the germline V gene. The CDR3 covers 16 residues. CDR3 coding DNA: TGTGCCATCAGCGACAGCGGGGACAGGGGACTACACGAGCAGTACTTC. Amino acid sequence: CAISDSGDRGLHEQYF.

V usage is TRBV29-1 and J usage is TRBJ2-1; the match to TRBD2 covers 8 bases. The ends lost 1 base at V and 0 bases at J; junction bases unmatched: 11. CDR3 length: 18 residues. CDR1 is SQVTM, CDR2 ANQGSEA, per germline. CDR3 sequence (DNA): TGCAGCGTTGAAGGACTAGCGCTCGGACAGAGCTCCTACAATGAGCAGTTCTTC. Translated, it gives CSVEGLALGQSSYNEQFF.

The J gene is TRBJ2-3, the V gene TRBV6-4; D is possibly TRBD2 (5 bases). The CDR3 totals 16 residues. Trimming removed 3 bases at V and 4 bases at J, with 17 bases between. Germline values: CDR1 MRHNA, CDR2 SNTAGT. DNA for the CDR3: TGTGCCAGCAGTGAATCCCTAGCAGCCCTCCCAGATACGCAGTATTTT. Translation: CASSESLAALPDTQYF.

Of note for this clone: The same CDR3 can be traced to other DNA sequences in this sample. The rearrangement uses TRBV5-1 and TRBJ1-2, with TRBD1 as a possible D gene (6 bases). Germline CDR1 SGHRS, CDR2 YFSETQ. V shed 2 bases and J shed 4 bases, with 9 bases lying between them. This CDR3 region has 13 residues. This CDR3 is CASSFGTLYGYTF. The DNA for the CDR3 is TGCGCCAGCAGCTTCGGGACACTCTATGGCTACACCTTC. The full variable domain, completed using reference TRBV5-1 and TRBJ1-2, is KAGVTQTPRYLIKTRGQQVTLSCSPISGHRSVSWYQQTPGQGLQFLFEYFSETQRNKGNFPGRFSGRQFSNSRSEMNVSTLELGDSALYLCASSFGTLYGYTFGSGTRLTVV.

V usage is TRBV10-2 and J usage is TRBJ2-7, with D perhaps being TRBD1 or TRBD2 (6 bases each). The germline V gene encodes CDR1 WSHSY and CDR2 SAAADI. This CDR3 has 13 residues. V was cut by 5 bases and J by 4 bases, with 12 bases left in between. The CDR3 region is CASSMRGVYEQYF. The CDR3 DNA follows: TGCGCCAGCAGTATGAGGGGGGTGTACGAGCAGTACTTC.

The rearrangement uses TRBV28 and TRBJ1-2; no firm D call. The CDR3 is 13 residues long. Germline CDR1 reads MDHEN; CDR2 reads SYDVKM. The V end lost 7 bases, the J end lost 4 bases, and 13 bases lay between the germline ends. CDR3 sequence reads: CASTPNNGYGYTF. The CDR3 bases are TGTGCCAGCACCCCGAACAACGGCTATGGCTACACCTTC.

The rearrangement links TRBV7-9 to TRBJ2-1; D possibly corresponds to TRBD2 (6 bases). The germline gives CDR1 SEHNR, CDR2 FQNEAQ (reference sequence). CDR3 size: 15 residues. The V gene lost 5 bases and the J gene lost 7 bases, with 18 bases spanning the gap. The CDR3 DNA reads as TGTGCCAGCAGCCCACCCGGTTCGGGAGTTAATGAGCAGTTCTTC. Residues: CASSPPGSGVNEQFF. The whole variable domain, remainder taken from reference TRBV7-9 and TRBJ2-1, is DTGVSQNPRHKITKRGQNVTFRCDPISEHNRLYWYRQTLGQGPEFLTYFQNEAQLEKSRLLSDRFSAERPKGSFSTLEIQRTEQGDSAMYLCASSPPGSGVNEQFFGPGTRLTVL.